The subject of this entry is one T cell receptor (beta chain). This sample was taken from a study of blood T cells in healthy people across ages. Germline V gene lookup returns CDR1 SNHLY and CDR2 FYNNEI. V dropped 10 bases and J dropped 6 bases, with 23 bases sitting between them. The CDR3 is made up of 15 amino acids. PCR was performed a second time for roughly 7 to 11 cycles using a sample-barcoded 5' primer and a J-beta primer mix. TCRdb re-called the 5' RACE reads with MiXCR, one entry per CDR3 protein. The sample records around 800,000 distinct CDR3 sequences, roughly 60% being singletons. Sequenced: blood. The origin of this receptor is a man between 25 and 39 years old in good health. This rearrangement joins TRBV2 to TRBJ2-3, with TRBD2 as a possible D gene (7 bases). The CDR3 is CATPGGQDLADTQYF. CDR3 in DNA: TGTGCCACCCCGGGGGGCCAGGATTTAGCGGATACGCAGTATTTT.